Sequencing of this T cell receptor (beta chain) was carried out in a study of Graves' ophthalmopathy and Graves' hyperthyroidism. Overall study: Blood was drawn at initial diagnosis, before any treatment.

This CDR3 has 14 residues. V was clipped by 0 bases and J by 8 bases, with 13 bases between them. Germline-derived CDR1 and CDR2 are MNHNS and SASEGT. This clonotype has only a few counts. Exclusion covered patients with other autoimmune diseases or uncontrolled infections (as well as pregnancy or lactation). Isolation of PBMCs was performed using 9 to 10 ml of fresh peripheral blood. The study amplified TCR beta CDR3 regions using RNA transcripts. HTBI primers were employed in first-round RT-PCR, then a second-round multiplex PCR followed. Via MiXCR, TCRdb re-called the multiplex PCR reads, giving one row per CDR3 protein. Of 150,000 to 200,000 distinct CDR3 sequences listed, under 45% are singletons.

This chain links TRBV6-1 with TRBJ1-2; D uncertain. This clonotype originated in a man aged 25-45 years with Graves' ophthalmopathy. Sequencing was performed on peripheral blood. The CDR3 coding sequence is TGTGCCAGCAGTGAAGCGCATAGTGGCGGCGGCTACACCTTC. It is translated as CASSEAHSGGGYTF.